These T cell receptor beta chains were read from a single sample in a study of T cell changes during pregnancy in multiple sclerosis. This table comes from immunoSEQ multiplex PCR, and its TCRdb copy is limited to in-frame clones, with some not included. Here the sample spans tens of thousands of clones, about nine tenths being singletons. Sequences were derived from peripheral blood, sampled in the first trimester of pregnancy. These receptors were obtained from a female donor in good health, enrolled as a control in a pregnancy study. CDR3s include the opening cysteine and the closing phenylalanine or tryptophan. D genes are given only for firm matches. Where a row states a size, it is once, few, many or the class of an expanded clone; other rows omit it.

j_call d_call clone_size v_call cdr3_nt cdr3_aa
TRBJ2-7 - - TRBV5-1 TGCGCCAGCAGCTTGGCGTCCTCCGTTGTCTACGAGCAGTACTTC CASSLASSVVYEQYF
TRBJ1-2 TRBD1 - TRBV11-2 TGTGCCAGCACCAAATTACAGGGGGCCCCTAACTATGGCTACACCTTC CASTKLQGAPNYGYTF
TRBJ1-1 - - TRBV12-5 TGTGCTAGTGGTTTAGAGGTAGGCACTGAAGCTTTCTTT CASGLEVGTEAFF
TRBJ1-1 TRBD1 - TRBV4-1 TGCGCCAGCAGCATTACAGGGGAACGCAACACTGAAGCTTTCTTT CASSITGERNTEAFF
TRBJ2-1 TRBD2 - TRBV7-3 TGTGCCAGCAGCTTCCCGATTTCTCATTTTTCCGGGACTAGCGGGATTTACAATGAGCAGTTCTTC CASSFPISHFSGTSGIYNEQFF
TRBJ2-1 - - TRBV30 TGTGCCTGGAGTGTAGTAGGGGGAAGAGAGCAGTTCTTC CAWSVVGGREQFF
TRBJ1-6 - - TRBV4-3 TGCGCCAGCAGCCAAGATGGGGGGAGCTCACCCCTCCACTTT CASSQDGGSSPLHF
TRBJ2-2 - few TRBV6-8 TGTGCCAGCAGTCCGACAGGAGTGGGCGGGGAGCTGTTTTTT CASSPTGVGGELFF
TRBJ1-2 - - TRBV19 TGTGCCAGTAGTATAGAACGGGAAAGGGGCTACACCTTC CASSIERERGYTF
TRBJ1-4 - - TRBV7-2 TGTGCCAGCAGCGACACAGGAAATGAAAAACTGTTTTTT CASSDTGNEKLFF
TRBJ1-4 TRBD1 - TRBV2 TGTGCCAGCAGTTTACAGGGGACAACTAATGAAAAACTGTTTTTT CASSLQGTTNEKLFF
TRBJ2-7 TRBD1 once TRBV6-5 TGTGCCAGCAGCCAGACAGGGAAGGGGTACGAGCAGTACTTC CASSQTGKGYEQYF
TRBJ2-3 - once TRBV5-8 TGTGCCAGCAGCTTCGGGGAGGCCACAGATACGCAGTATTTT CASSFGEATDTQYF